This record looks at one T cell receptor (beta chain) sequence and its context. The repertoire was sequenced with immunoSEQ multiplex PCR; TCRdb's copy has only in-frame clones and lacks some. The sample contains 120,000 to 150,000 clones, around four fifths of which appear only once. The CDR3 contains 13 residues. With 2 bases clipped from V and 6 bases from J, the junction kept 4 bases outside the gene matches. Per the germline V gene, CDR1 is SGHTS and CDR2 is YDEGEE. This sample is drawn from a study of blood T cell repertoires in COVID-19. The chain uses TRBV5-8 and TRBJ2-7; TRBD2 aligns across 8 bases. This TCR was recovered from a woman between 50 and 59 years old with acute COVID-19. Material for sequencing was PBMCs or T cells enriched from blood (not recorded which). CDR3 residues: CASSFSGRAEQYF. CDR3 sequence (DNA): TGTGCCAGCAGCTTCAGCGGGAGAGCCGAGCAGTACTTC. The full variable domain, in which reference TRBV5-8 and TRBJ2-7 provide the parts outside the CDR3, is EAGVTQSPTHLIKTRGQQATLRCSPISGHTSVYWYQQALGLGLQFLLWYDEGEERNRGNFPPRFSGRQFPNYSSELNVNALELEDSALYLCASSFSGRAEQYFGPGTRLTVT.